This T cell receptor beta chain was identified in a study of shared clonotypes between healthy human individuals. What was sequenced on ten immunoSEQ deep assay plates was unsorted PBMC DNA. Assay used: immunoSEQ multiplex PCR; TCRdb lists only in-frame clones, some missing. The sample lists fewer than 650,000 clones; over 65% were seen once. The germline CDR1 and CDR2 sequences are MNHEY and SMNVEV (reference sequence). V dropped 0 bases and J dropped 4 bases, with 13 bases sitting between them. There are 15 residues in the CDR3. Sequences were obtained from PBMCs. This clonotype was obtained from a woman in her thirties or forties in good health. Some clones in this sample may be carry-over from other donors' samples. The chain couples TRBV27 to TRBJ2-7, with D perhaps being TRBD1 or TRBD2 (5 bases each). The CDR3 bases are TGTGCCAGCAGTTTATCGGTGCAGGGCGGGTACGAGCAGTACTTC. Translation gives CASSLSVQGGYEQYF.